The entry that follows covers one T cell receptor (beta chain) sequence. Its antigen is still unknown. Profiling relied on immunoSEQ multiplex PCR, and the TCRdb table lists in-frame clones only, not all of them. The profile shows 120,000 to 150,000 clones, approximately 88% of them singletons. Trimming removed 2 bases from V and 8 bases from J, with 10 bases in between. This CDR3 has 13 residues. Per the germline V gene, CDR1 is MNHEY and CDR2 is SVGAGI. This record comes from a study of T cell responses to AZD1222 COVID-19 vaccine. General observations from the study: Most donors were white British and more were female, and clonal diversity was possibly underestimated. Just a handful of people given AZD1222 tested seropositive at baseline. Recipients of two AZD1222 doses showed rising Spike-specific TCR breadth and depth.

The clonotype originates from an adult in good health. The rearrangement uses TRBV6-5 and TRBJ1-5; unclear D gene. The sample in question was peripheral blood, obtained on day 0 of AZD1222 vaccination. The chain's CDR3 is CASSYTPSEPQHF. Here the CDR3 DNA reads TGTGCCAGCAGTTACACCCCCTCGGAGCCCCAGCATTTT.